This entry lists 9 T cell receptor beta chains sequenced from one sample in a study of T cells after yellow fever vaccination. TCRdb analysed the 5' RACE reads with MiXCR anew, one entry per CDR3 protein. The table shows about 350,000 distinct CDR3 sequences, with roughly 3.9% occurring only once. Sequencing was performed on PBMCs, taken 5 days after the yellow fever booster vaccination. The receptors were gathered from a man aged 18 to 35 who received the YFV17D yellow fever vaccine.

The CDR3 coding sequence is TGCAGCGTTGAAGAACGCCAACAAGAGACCCAGTACTTC. It yields the protein CSVEERQQETQYF. The V gene is TRBV29-1, the J gene TRBJ2-5; D is undetermined. V was cut by 0 bases and J by 2 bases, with 7 bases left in between. The V gene's germline CDR1 is SQVTM and CDR2 ANQGSEA. The length of the CDR3 is 13 residues.

This rearrangement joins TRBV6-5 to TRBJ1-3; D remains ambiguous. Trimming stripped 7 bases from V and 4 bases from J, with 17 bases between. Germline V CDR1 and CDR2: MNHEY, SVGAGI. This CDR3 contains 15 residues. The CDR3 spells CASTNTGLGGNTIYF. Here the CDR3 DNA reads TGTGCCAGCACTAACACGGGCCTCGGAGGAAACACCATATATTTT.

This clonotype was picked up a small number of times. The chain combines TRBV5-1 with TRBJ2-2; possibly TRBD1 for D (6 bases). Germline V lookup: CDR1 SGHRS, CDR2 YFSETQ. V dropped 4 bases and J dropped 4 bases, with 11 bases sitting between them. This CDR3 is built from 14 residues. The CDR3 loop is CASSVYRVTGELFF. Written as DNA, the CDR3 is TGCGCCAGCAGCGTCTACAGGGTCACCGGGGAGCTGTTTTTT.

This clonotype was picked up many times. The J gene is TRBJ1-4, the V gene TRBV7-2; the match to TRBD1 covers 9 bases. Trimming cost V 2 bases and J 6 bases; bases outside gene matches: 10. CDR3 length: 17 amino acids. Germline CDR1 reads SGHTA; CDR2 reads FQGNSA. CDR3 DNA sequence: TGTGCCAGCAGCTTATCATCCCCTGGGGACAGGGATGAAAAACTGTTTTTT. This encodes CASSLSSPGDRDEKLFF.

This clonotype was detected ten times or more. The gene calls are TRBV20-1 and TRBJ1-2; 7 nucleotides align to TRBD1. The CDR3 loop spans 15 amino acids. With 4 bases clipped from V and 8 bases from J, the junction kept 16 bases outside the gene matches. Germline V lookup: CDR1 DFQATT, CDR2 SNEGSKA (reference sequence). The CDR3 protein is CSAIPGQSGGVGYTF. CDR3 nucleotides: TGCAGTGCTATACCGGGACAGTCCGGCGGGGTCGGCTACACCTTC.

The table lists this clonotype with many counts. This rearrangement joins TRBV7-9 to TRBJ1-1, with D unresolved. With 5 bases removed from V and 6 bases from J, the gap between germline ends came to 13 bases. Per germline, CDR1 SEHNR and CDR2 FQNEAQ (reference sequence). The CDR3 contains 13 residues. The CDR3 DNA is TGTGCCAGCAGCCCATTCCTGCGCTCTGAAGCTTTCTTT. As protein: CASSPFLRSEAFF.

This sequence joins TRBV7-2 and TRBJ1-3; D is unresolved. The CDR3 is 15 amino acids. V lost 3 bases and J 2 bases, leaving 11 bases between the germline ends. CDR1 is SGHTA and CDR2 is FQGNSA in the germline V gene. This CDR3 reads CASSFEVDPGNTIYF. The CDR3 DNA reads TGTGCCAGCAGCTTTGAGGTTGACCCTGGAAACACCATATATTTT.

This clonotype was counted only a few times. The chain couples TRBV29-1 to TRBJ2-7, with 7 positions matching TRBD1. Trimming took 4 bases from V and 0 from J; bases not matched to a gene: 6. The CDR3 consists of 14 residues. CDR1 is SQVTM and CDR2 is ANQGSEA in the germline V gene. CDR3 in amino acids: CSVGAGQVSYEQYF. Written as DNA, the CDR3 is TGCAGCGTTGGGGCAGGACAGGTCTCCTACGAGCAGTACTTC.

This clonotype has only a few counts. The chain has TRBV4-1 and TRBJ2-6; D is uncertain. The CDR3 length is 16 residues. Per the germline V gene, CDR1 is MGHRA and CDR2 is YSYEKL. Trimming cost V 1 base and J 1 base, with 8 bases left between them. The CDR3 region has the DNA TGCGCCAGCAGCCAAGGGGCACAGTCTGGGGCCAACGTCCTGACTTTC. Amino acid sequence: CASSQGAQSGANVLTF.